This record looks at one T cell receptor beta chain sequence and its context. The protocol was immunoSEQ multiplex PCR, while the TCRdb copy is restricted to in-frame clones and leaves out a portion. The table shows about 2,200 clones, with 77% occurring only once. Trimming removed 5 bases at V and 8 bases at J, with 18 bases between. CDR3 length: 14 amino acids. Germline V lookup: CDR1 SGHTA, CDR2 FQGNSA. The source of the sample is a study of immune evolution from preneoplasia to lung adenocarcinoma. The receptor comes from a person aged 55-80 years with lung adenocarcinoma. This rearrangement joins TRBV7-2 to TRBJ1-2; no clear D. The specimen sequenced was FFPE adjacent normal lung tissue. DNA of the CDR3: TGTGCCAGCAGCCCCCTATCGAGTTTTTTGGGCTACACCTTC. Translating gives CASSPLSSFLGYTF. Full variable domain (outside the CDR3, taken from reference TRBV7-2 and TRBJ1-2): GAGVSQSPSNKVTEKGKDVELRCDPISGHTALYWYRQSLGQGLEFLIYFQGNSAPDKSGLPSDRFSAERTGGSVSTLTIQRTQQEDSAVYLCASSPLSSFLGYTFGSGTRLTVV.